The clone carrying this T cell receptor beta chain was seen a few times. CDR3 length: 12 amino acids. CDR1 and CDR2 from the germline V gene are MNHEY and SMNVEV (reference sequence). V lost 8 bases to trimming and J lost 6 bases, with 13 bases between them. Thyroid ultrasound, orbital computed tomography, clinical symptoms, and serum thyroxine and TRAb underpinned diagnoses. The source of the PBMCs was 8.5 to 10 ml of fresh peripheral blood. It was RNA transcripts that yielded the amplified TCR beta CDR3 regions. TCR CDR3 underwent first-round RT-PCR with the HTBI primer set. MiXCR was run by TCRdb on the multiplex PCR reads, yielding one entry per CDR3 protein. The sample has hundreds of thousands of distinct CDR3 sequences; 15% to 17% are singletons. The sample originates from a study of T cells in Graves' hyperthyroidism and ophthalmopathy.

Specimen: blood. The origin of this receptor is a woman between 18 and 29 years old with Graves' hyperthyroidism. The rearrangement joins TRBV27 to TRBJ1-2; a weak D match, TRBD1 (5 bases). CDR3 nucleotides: TGTGCCAGCCGGGACCTCGGACATGGCTACACCTTC. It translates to CASRDLGHGYTF.